This T cell receptor beta chain was identified in a study of T cell responses to AZD1222 COVID-19 vaccine (dated by TCRdb to the early 2020s). Turning to the overall study: A total of 233 trial participants underwent TCR sequencing, of whom approximately 200 had received two doses of AZD1222 and some 26 had received two doses of the MenACWY control vaccine. Trial participants were enrolled into age subgroups of 18-55, 56-69 and 70-plus years, which contained 148, 28 and 57 TCR-sequenced participants, respectively.

In light of the paper, this sample's time point label describes: about 28 days (+/-7) after the second vaccine dose. AZD1222 recipients with second doses at about 4 weeks or about 12 weeks were pooled, because spike-specific TCR depth and breadth did not differ between schedules. Samples from vaccinated people were obtained from the UK trials COV001 and COV002, which included a single-blind randomized controlled phase 2/3 trial of AZD1222 (ChAdOx1 nCoV-19) in healthy adults. For TCRbeta chain sequencing, PBMC samples from trial participants were taken at day 0 and at day 28 after the second dose. The study at large found these results: Vaccine-associated CD4 TCRs spanned the whole spike protein, with dominant responses in regions 160-218 and 743-854. In the small 56-69-year group, the increase in depth fell short of significance, most likely because of low power. Spike-specific TCR breadth and depth rose significantly after two AZD1222 doses compared with day 0 and with MenACWY recipients. Because no day 14 peak-response samples were available, the repertoires could be characterized only after the peak T cell response. Participants were mostly white British and included more females than males, and it was suggested by the authors that clonal diversity may have been underestimated. Only five to seven AZD1222 recipients were SARS-CoV-2 seropositive at baseline, limiting conclusions about previously exposed vaccinees. Reportedly, close to half of the unique spike-specific TCRs recognized epitopes lying outside the regions that are mutated in the B.1.351 and B.1.1.7 variants.

From the germline V gene (reference sequence), CDR1 is LNHDA and CDR2 is SQIVND. The CDR3 goes from the cysteine to the phenylalanine over 14 residues. The CDR3 DNA has 42 bases and is translated from base 1. Trimming takes 7 bases off V and 7 bases off J; junction bases not matched to a gene: 8. The CDR3 regions of human TCRbeta chains were analyzed by immunosequencing. The paper's data handling went like this. Repertoire TCRs were checked for matches against a reference library of SARS-CoV-2-specific TCRs that had been generated using the MIRA antigen-specificity platform. Breadth meant the fraction of unique TCRs that were SARS-CoV-2-associated, whereas depth meant the fraction of total T cells that were SARS-CoV-2-associated. Using the MIRA data, every spike-specific TCR was mapped to the spike region that the TCR reacted to and assigned to either a CD4 or a CD8 class. Log10-transformed breadth and depth values were compared by one-way ANOVA with Sidak's multiple comparisons tests. Imported from immuneACCESS, the table was reduced by TCRdb to in-frame sequences with V and J called. These copies leave out some clones; in studies compared against another copy, an unresolved V gene accounts for under half, and the cause of the remainder is not known. For V, J and clone size, that table is used; D and trimming come from the DNA. This sample holds around 78,000 clones; roughly 90% were observed only once. The biggest ten clones account for around 1.4% of the sample.

As concerns this clone: This clone's antigen is unknown. No base qualities exist here, and no much larger clone lies one base off it.

The V gene is TRBV19 and the J gene is TRBJ2-1, and 9 junctional nucleotides match TRBD2. This clonotype originated in an adult who received the AZD1222 COVID-19 vaccine. Material: peripheral blood, obtained 28 days after the second AZD1222 dose. The DNA is as follows: TGTGCCAGTACTTCTAGCGGGGTGAAGAATGAGCAGTTCTTC. Translated, this is CASTSSGVKNEQFF.